The clone carrying this T cell receptor beta chain showed up just once. One end of the junction fails to match germline, which may point to a read error. These data originate in a study of blood T cell repertoires in COVID-19. Study-level background: Samples of COVID-19 (acute and convalescent) were obtained from the United States, Italy and Spain. From T cells, B-cell-depleted T cells, or PBMCs came the material, which was cDNA or gDNA.

Methods used by the authors: Estimation of nucleated cell counts was performed using reference gene primer amplification. Using immunoSEQ multiplex PCR, the repertoire was profiled, and TCRdb retains in-frame clones only, with some absent. V, J and clone size are those of that table, while D and trimming were read from the DNA. The table records around 130,000 clones, roughly 80% of them present only once. The source is a man between 70 and 80 years old with acute or convalescent COVID-19. Sequenced input: peripheral blood.

CDR3 amino acids: CASSIRGKQGYAF. Here the CDR3 DNA reads TGTGCCAGTAGTATTAGGGGGAAGCAAGGCTACGCCTTC. V and J are TRBV19 and TRBJ1-2; maybe TRBD1 (6 bases). CDR1 is LNHDA, CDR2 SQIVND, per germline (reference sequence). CDR3 length: 13 residues. The full variable domain, rest sourced from reference TRBV19 and TRBJ1-2, is DGGITQSPKYLFRKEGQNVTLSCEQNLNHDAMYWYRQDPGQGLRLIYYSQIVNDFQKGDIAEGYSVSREKKESFPLTVTSAQKNPTAFYLCASSIRGKQGYAFGSGTRLTVV.